Sequencing of this T cell receptor (beta chain) was carried out in a study of blood T cells in healthy people across ages (dated by TCRdb to between 2014 and 2017). Regarding the study in general: In model experiments, template switching captured about one uniquely barcoded TCR beta cDNA molecule for every two T cells. The study measured age-related changes in TCR beta repertoire diversity using deep sequencing normalized with unique cDNA molecular identifiers. Four age groups were formed from the donors: young (average approximately 15 years), middle-aged (approximately 40), aged (roughly 59) and long-lived (less than 85). For two donors (one aged 18 to 30 and one aged 80 or older), the study analyzed two additional independent replicas of 1 million unique cDNA reads from the same blood draw.

To note about this clonotype: Its antigen specificity is not known. Base qualities were left out, and no much larger clone turns up one base away.

Overall study results and their limits: Observed TCR beta diversity correlated strongly with the percentage of naive T cells measured by flow cytometry. Estimates of total diversity based on one million sequenced T cells were regarded as lower bounds and as underestimates. Because donor CMV infection status was unknown, age-related changes in expanded clonotypes were potentially confounded. Bulk unsorted PBMC profiling prevented conclusive comparison of naive and antigen-experienced compartments. As age increased, observed TCR beta diversity per million T cells dropped in a roughly linear way, and a significant reduction was already evident by age 40. Compared with the aged group, the long-lived group had more naive CD4+ T cells, fewer expanded clones and increased TCR diversity, suggesting age selection.

Systemically healthy Caucasian individuals from Russia, 39 in total and aged roughly 6 to 100 years, were included as donors. Each donor gave 8 to 10 milliliters of peripheral blood, collected into EDTA-treated Vacutainer tubes. PBMCs were isolated by Ficoll-Paque density-gradient centrifugation, with at least 7 million obtained per sample. Total RNA was extracted from PBMCs with Trizol reagent, with at least 6 micrograms obtained per sample. The percentages of naive CD45RAhigh/CD27high T cells were determined by flow cytometry on a PBMC aliquot from every donor. Spanning cysteine to phenylalanine, the CDR3 consists of 14 amino acids. Here the CDR3 DNA is all that survives: 42 bases in frame from base 1. The germline V gene supplies CDR1 SGHTA and CDR2 FQGNSA. V ends up 6 bases short and J 1 base short, with an unmatched junction base count of 5. Libraries were made using 5' RACE. The sample was run on an Illumina HiSeq 2500. A second PCR of roughly 7 to 12 cycles was run with a J-beta primer mix and a sample-barcoded 5' primer. A template-switch 5' adaptor carrying 12 random nucleotides introduced a unique molecular identifier onto each TCR beta cDNA molecule. Each sample yielded at least 2.5 million CDR3-containing paired-end reads. The Mint cDNA synthesis kit, primed by a TRBC-specific oligonucleotide, was used to synthesize first-strand cDNA from all RNA. All cDNA was treated with uracil-DNA glycosylase and then went through a first 18-cycle PCR with the universal primers M1SS and BC2_uni_R. On the authors' methods: For normalization, 1 million high-quality reads were randomly selected from each sample, with every read carrying a distinct molecular identifier. Reads with shared molecular identifiers were discarded instead of being binned into consensus sequences. MiTCR, set to a Q25 quality threshold and the strictest error-elimination algorithm, was used for CDR3 identification, clonotype clustering and error correction. A nonparametric unseen species model with Euler transformation was used to estimate a lower bound on total TCR beta diversity. In TCRdb, the public reads were trimmed at Q25 with fastp and aligned with MiXCR, with productive beta chains retained. Rows matching on CDR3 protein sequence are summarized as one entry with the most common DNA and genes. The V and J calls here are based on TCRdb, not the publication. The sample records about 800,000 distinct CDR3 sequences, 20% to 30% of which are singletons. The leading ten clones occupy 3% to 4.5% of the sample.

These records were also assigned to another study, of T cells of mothers and their children. As the second paper documents: Nine systemically healthy Caucasian individuals, comprising three mothers and their six children, were included as donors. cDNA synthesis consumed the entire amount of extracted RNA, loaded at around 1.5 ug RNA in each 15 ul reaction. In the second PCR, the M1S primer introduced both the sample barcodes and 2-4 random nucleotides. Over 9 million TCR beta CDR3 reads were obtained for each mother, and around 3 million reads were obtained for each child. In both related and unrelated pairs, thymic selection shapes the output of TCR recombination in a similar way, with inherited differences having only a minor effect. Normalized repertoire overlap was always slightly but never significantly higher in related than unrelated mother-child pairs. No persistent microchimeric T cell clones were detected, at a sensitivity of approximately 100 clones per million clonotypes. Deep NGS was used in the study to compare the TCR beta repertoires of mothers and children and to look for features that separate related mother-child pairs from unrelated individuals. The mean age was roughly 40 +/- 4 years for the mothers and around 10 +/- 4 years for the children. After adapters were ligated using NEBNext reagents, the libraries underwent 100+100 nt paired-end sequencing on an Illumina HiSeq 2000. Mother and child libraries were prepared a month apart and sequenced in separate runs to prevent cross-contamination. Between roughly 450,000 and 2,200,000 distinct TCR beta clonotypes were identified per donor. Naive TCR beta clonotypes were estimated from low-frequency clonotypes matched to each donor's FACS-determined naive share, without sorting.

This clonotype originated in a boy aged 5-17 years in good health. The sample taken for sequencing was blood. This chain is built from TRBV7-2 and TRBJ2-7; TRBD2 agrees with 8 junctional bases. The CDR3 amino acid sequence is: CASRSTSASYEQYF. The DNA sequence reads TGTGCCAGCAGGTCGACTAGCGCGTCCTACGAGCAGTACTTC. This CDR3, with the reference TRBV7-2 and TRBJ2-7 proteins standing in past its ends, gives the full variable domain GAGVSQSPSNKVTEKGKDVELRCDPISGHTALYWYRQSLGQGLEFLIYFQGNSAPDKSGLPSDRFSAERTGGSVSTLTIQRTQQEDSAVYLCASRSTSASYEQYFGPGTRLTVT.